This T cell receptor (beta chain) was sequenced for a study of identical twins. TCRdb re-called the 5' RACE reads with MiXCR, one entry per CDR3 protein. In the table there are 1,800,000 or so distinct CDR3 sequences, under 35% of which are singletons. Regarding this clonotype: Its antigen is unknown.

Study-level results: Fewer insertions marked abundant cord blood beta clonotypes; young adult naive trended weakly, memory not at all. Researchers reported excess low generation probability among twin-shared out-of-frame alpha sequences.

This CDR3 is 13 amino acids long. Germline lookup yields CDR1 DFQATT and CDR2 SNEGSKA (reference sequence). The V and J ends lost 3 bases and 10 bases, in that order; junction bases with no gene match: 5. Sequenced sample: cord blood. The genes are TRBV20-1 and TRBJ1-6; 8 nucleotides agree with TRBD1. The TCR was taken from a newborn girl in good health. CDR3 sequence reads: CSASTGGKSPLHF. The CDR3, as DNA: TGCAGTGCTAGTACAGGGGGAAAATCACCCCTCCACTTT.